This TCR beta chain was obtained from a study of lymphopenia after photon versus proton radiotherapy. Method: immunoSEQ multiplex PCR; TCRdb's copy keeps in-frame clones and lacks some. The sample holds thousands of clones; about three quarters are singletons and the top ten take about half. The germline V and J ends were trimmed by 4 bases and 3 bases, with 10 bases remaining between them. In germline, CDR1 is GTSNPN, CDR2 SVGIG (reference sequence). The CDR3 has 12 amino acids. This rearrangement joins TRBV30 to TRBJ2-7; D unclear. This sequence originates from an elderly man with esophageal cancer. Sequencing used peripheral blood, obtained from a patient treated with proton-based radiotherapy. CDR3 residues: CAWTRDGYEQYF. As DNA, the CDR3 is TGTGCCTGGACTAGGGATGGCTACGAGCAGTACTTC. The variable domain in full, with the rest retrieved from reference TRBV30 and TRBJ2-7, is SQTIHQWPATLVQPVGSPLSLECTVEGTSNPNLYWYRQAAGRGLQLLFYSVGIGQISSEVPQNLSASRPQDRQFILSSKKLLLSDSGFYLCAWTRDGYEQYFGPGTRLTVT.